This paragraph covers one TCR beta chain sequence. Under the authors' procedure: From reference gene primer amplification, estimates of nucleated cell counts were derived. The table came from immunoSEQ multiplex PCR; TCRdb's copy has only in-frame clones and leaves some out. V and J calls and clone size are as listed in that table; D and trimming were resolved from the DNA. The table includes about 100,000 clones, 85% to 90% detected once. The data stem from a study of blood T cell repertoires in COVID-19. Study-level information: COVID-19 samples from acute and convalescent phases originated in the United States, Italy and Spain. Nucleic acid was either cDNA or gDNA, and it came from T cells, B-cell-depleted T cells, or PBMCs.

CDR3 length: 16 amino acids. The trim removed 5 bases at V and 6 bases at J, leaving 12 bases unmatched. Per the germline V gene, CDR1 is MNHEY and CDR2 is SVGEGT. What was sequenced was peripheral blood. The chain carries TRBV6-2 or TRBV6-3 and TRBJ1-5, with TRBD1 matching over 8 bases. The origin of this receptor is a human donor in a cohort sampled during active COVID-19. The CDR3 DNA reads TGTGCCAGCAGTCCCAACCCCGACAGGGGAGGTCAGCCCCAGCATTTT. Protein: CASSPNPDRGGQPQHF.